These 20 T cell receptor beta chains were sequenced from one sample in a study of Ad26.COV2.S vaccination and SARS-CoV-2 variants. Treatment given: 15 to 20 received Ad26.COV2.S at low or high dose, single or two shots; about 5 received placebo; per-sample allocation not given. Day 63 after the first injection of vaccine or placebo was the sampling time. Sequencing used immunoSEQ multiplex PCR; TCRdb keeps in-frame clones, though not all of them. The profile shows 350,000 to 500,000 clones, roughly 89% of them singletons. The material was peripheral blood, obtained in a trial of Ad26.COV2.S vaccine versus placebo. These receptors were taken from a person aged 18 to 59 who received the Ad26.COV2.S COVID-19 vaccine or a placebo.

This clone was seen once. The chain joins TRBV19 to TRBJ1-1, with D hard to call. This CDR3 has 12 residues. Per the germline V gene, CDR1 is LNHDA and CDR2 is SQIVND (reference sequence). V was clipped by 4 bases and J by 3 bases, with 6 bases between them. The DNA for the CDR3 is TGTGCCAGTAGTAGTACCTACACTGAAGCTTTCTTT. Translation gives CASSSTYTEAFF.

The J gene is TRBJ1-6, the V gene TRBV27, with D possibly TRBD1 on 5 matching bases. Looked up from germline, CDR1 is MNHEY and CDR2 is SMNVEV (reference sequence). This CDR3 is built from 15 residues. The V end was cut by 6 bases, the J end by 7 bases, with 16 bases between. CDR3 DNA: TGTGCCAGCAGCCCTAGCAGGGCACCGAATTCACCCCTCCACTTT. This gives the protein CASSPSRAPNSPLHF.

The sample holds one count of this clone. The chain recombines TRBV10-3 with TRBJ2-3; D gene uncertain. Germline CDR1 ENHRY, CDR2 SYGVKD. Deletions cut 5 bases from V and 3 bases from J, with 15 bases between. The CDR3 sequence is 15 residues long. CDR3 residues: CAISRQAIRTDTQYF. The CDR3 coding sequence is TGTGCCATCAGTCGGCAGGCCATTCGGACAGATACGCAGTATTTT.

V is TRBV19 and J is TRBJ1-5; TRBD1 agrees at 9 bases. Germline assignment: CDR1 LNHDA and CDR2 SQIVND (reference sequence). This CDR3 is 17 amino acids long. Losses at the gene ends were 5 bases for V and 0 bases for J; bases not matched to a gene: 8. The CDR3 reads CASSVGDRGYSNQPQHF. The DNA of the CDR3 is TGTGCCAGTAGTGTGGGAGACAGGGGGTATAGCAATCAGCCCCAGCATTTT.

This chain uses TRBV5-1 with TRBJ2-3, with TRBD1 identical over 11 bases. Per germline, CDR1 SGHRS and CDR2 YFSETQ. Trimming took 4 bases from V and 5 from J; bases not matched to a gene: 3. The CDR3 sequence is 14 residues long. The CDR3 here is CASSPDRGQDTQYF. DNA for the CDR3: TGCGCCAGCAGCCCGGACAGGGGGCAAGATACGCAGTATTTT.

The chain carries TRBV28 and TRBJ1-2; D remains unclear. This CDR3 has 12 amino acids. V dropped 3 bases and J dropped 7 bases, with 9 bases sitting between them. Germline V CDR1 and CDR2: MDHEN, SYDVKM. The CDR3 DNA reads as TGTGCCAGCAGTTTCGCGGGCCCTGGCTACACCTTC. Protein sequence: CASSFAGPGYTF.

The chain recombines TRBV15 with TRBJ2-2; D is ambiguous. With 0 bases removed from V and 6 bases from J, the gap between germline ends came to 17 bases. This CDR3 is 17 amino acids long. CDR1 LNHNV and CDR2 YYDKDF come from the germline V gene (reference sequence). CDR3 protein: CATSRDHTASQSGELFF. The CDR3, as DNA: TGTGCCACCAGCAGAGATCACACGGCTAGTCAGTCCGGGGAGCTGTTTTTT.

V is TRBV7-9 and J is TRBJ1-1; possibly TRBD1 for D (6 bases). The CDR3 has 18 amino acids. Germline lookup yields CDR1 SEHNR and CDR2 FQNEAQ (reference sequence). V shed 2 bases and J shed 1 base, with 20 bases lying between them. Written as DNA, the CDR3 is TGTGCCAGCAGCTTACCACTATTGGACAGCCAGCAGAACACTGAAGCTTTCTTT. Its translation: CASSLPLLDSQQNTEAFF. The full variable domain, its missing parts supplied by reference TRBV7-9 and TRBJ1-1, is DTGVSQNPRHKITKRGQNVTFRCDPISEHNRLYWYRQTLGQGPEFLTYFQNEAQLEKSRLLSDRFSAERPKGSFSTLEIQRTEQGDSAMYLCASSLPLLDSQQNTEAFFGQGTRLTVV.

The CDR3 region is CASSLLGGGANEQFF. In DNA, the CDR3 is TGCGCCAGCAGCCTCCTCGGGGGGGGCGCGAACGAGCAGTTCTTC. V usage is TRBV4-1 and J usage is TRBJ2-1; 8 bases align to TRBD2. With V trimmed by 4 bases and J by 10 bases, 12 bases remained unmatched. Per germline, CDR1 MGHRA and CDR2 YSYEKL. The CDR3 length is 15 residues.

V gene TRBV7-9 combines with J gene TRBJ1-2; D may be TRBD1 (5 bases). The CDR3 runs to 14 residues. V gave up 5 bases and J gave up 7 bases, with 17 bases separating them. Germline CDR1 reads SEHNR; CDR2 reads FQNEAQ (reference sequence). CDR3 coding DNA: TGTGCCAGCAGCCATTGGACGGGGGATTCTGGCTACACCTTC. Translating gives CASSHWTGDSGYTF.

The chain couples TRBV24-1 to TRBJ1-2, with unresolved D. Trimming removed 7 bases from V and 3 bases from J, with 8 bases in between. The germline V gene encodes CDR1 KGHDR and CDR2 SFDVKD. This CDR3 is built from 12 residues. The DNA for the CDR3 is TGTGCCACCAGAGGCGGGGACTATGGCTACACCTTC. This translates into CATRGGDYGYTF.

This chain uses TRBV10-3 with TRBJ2-5, with D possibly being TRBD2 (5 bases). CDR3 length equals 13 residues. Between the trimmed V and J ends, which lost 1 base and 5 bases, there was a span of 8 bases. Germline V lookup: CDR1 ENHRY, CDR2 SYGVKD. In DNA, the CDR3 is TGTGCCATCAGTGAGTTGCGGAGGGAGACCCAGTACTTC. It codes for CAISELRRETQYF.

As regards this clone: Germline is not matched at one junction end, which may reflect a read error. J is TRBJ2-4 and V is TRBV5-1; perhaps TRBD2 as D (6 bases). From germline, CDR1 is SGHRS and CDR2 YFSETQ. The CDR3 has 13 residues. CDR3 in DNA: TGCGCCAGCCGCTCGGGGGAGGAGGGACGCTTAGGCTTC. This translates into CASRSGEEGRLGF.

This chain joins TRBV3-1 (or the pseudogene TRBV3-2) and TRBJ2-1; 9 bases align to TRBD2. V lost 6 bases and J lost 5; bases outside the gene matches: 11. The CDR3 extends over 16 amino acids. Per germline, CDR1 LGHDT and CDR2 YNNKEL (reference sequence). In DNA form, the CDR3 reads TGTGCCAGCAGAAGGGGCCTAGCGGGGATACACAATGAGCAGTTCTTC. It specifies CASRRGLAGIHNEQFF.

The chain recombines TRBV5-4 with TRBJ1-1; D call uncertain. Deletions cut 3 bases from V and 1 base from J, with 10 bases between. Germline assignment: CDR1 SGHNT and CDR2 YYREEE (reference sequence). The CDR3 is made up of 14 amino acids. The CDR3 loop reads CASSSRRQNTEAFF. The CDR3, as DNA: TGTGCCAGCAGCTCACGTCGGCAGAACACTGAAGCTTTCTTT.

The rearrangement links TRBV16 to TRBJ1-2; D call uncertain. The CDR3 sequence is 17 residues long. CDR1 is KGHSY, CDR2 FQNENV, per germline. Trimming removed 0 bases at V and 0 bases at J, with 14 bases between. CDR3 nucleotides: TGTGCCAGCAGCCAATCTTTGGGCGCCGCCACTAACTATGGCTACACCTTC. This sequence encodes CASSQSLGAATNYGYTF. Full variable domain (outside the CDR3, taken from reference TRBV16 and TRBJ1-2): GEEVAQTPKHLVRGEGQKAKLYCAPIKGHSYVFWYQQVLKNEFKFLISFQNENVFDETGMPKERFSAKCLPNSPCSLEIQATKLEDSAVYFCASSQSLGAATNYGYTFGSGTRLTVV.

V and J are TRBV6-2 or TRBV6-3 and TRBJ2-2; 8 bases are shared with TRBD1. V lost 2 bases and J lost 1; bases outside the gene matches: 18. The CDR3 is 21 amino acids. Germline V gives CDR1 MNHEY, CDR2 SVGEGT. The CDR3, as DNA: TGTGCCAGCAGTTACACGACAGTAACGACAGGGGCCCGTCAGAACACCGGGGAGCTGTTTTTT. Protein sequence: CASSYTTVTTGARQNTGELFF.

Remarks on this clone: The sample has other DNA sequences that encode this CDR3 too. The chain uses TRBV5-1 and TRBJ2-2, with D uncertain. The germline V gene has CDR1 SGHRS and CDR2 YFSETQ. This CDR3 is built from 15 residues. Trimming cost V 2 bases and J 0 bases, with 8 bases left between them. CDR3: CASSFQAANTGELFF. Here the CDR3 DNA reads TGCGCCAGCAGCTTCCAGGCGGCGAACACCGGGGAGCTGTTTTTT.

The chain combines TRBV6-5 with TRBJ1-5, with unresolved D. The CDR3 sequence is 15 residues long. CDR1 and CDR2 (germline): MNHEY, SVGAGI. Trimming removed 7 bases at V and 0 bases at J, with 13 bases between. CDR3 coding DNA: TGTGCCAGCACCGAGGGAGGGTTTAGCAATCAGCCCCAGCATTTT. Translated, it gives CASTEGGFSNQPQHF.

As for this clone: Other DNA variants within this sample encode the same CDR3. The chain uses TRBV3-1 (or the pseudogene TRBV3-2) and TRBJ2-5, with D uncertain. CDR1 is LGHDT and CDR2 is YNNKEL in the germline V gene (reference sequence). This CDR3 has 12 amino acids. V lost 3 bases and J lost 2, with 4 bases in between. The CDR3 loop reads CASSQDQETQYF. The CDR3 DNA follows: TGTGCCAGCAGCCAGGATCAAGAGACCCAGTACTTC.